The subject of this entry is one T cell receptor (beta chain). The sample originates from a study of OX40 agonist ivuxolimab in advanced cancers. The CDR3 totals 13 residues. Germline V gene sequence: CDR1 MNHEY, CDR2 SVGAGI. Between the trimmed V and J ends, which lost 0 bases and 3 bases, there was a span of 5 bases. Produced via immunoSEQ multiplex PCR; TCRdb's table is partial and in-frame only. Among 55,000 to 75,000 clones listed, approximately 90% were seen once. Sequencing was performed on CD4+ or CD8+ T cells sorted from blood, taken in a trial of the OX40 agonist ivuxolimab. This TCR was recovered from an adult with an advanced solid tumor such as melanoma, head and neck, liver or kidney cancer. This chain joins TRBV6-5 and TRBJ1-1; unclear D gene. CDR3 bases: TGTGCCAGCAGTTACTCTTGGGACACTGAAGCTTTCTTT. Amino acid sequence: CASSYSWDTEAFF.